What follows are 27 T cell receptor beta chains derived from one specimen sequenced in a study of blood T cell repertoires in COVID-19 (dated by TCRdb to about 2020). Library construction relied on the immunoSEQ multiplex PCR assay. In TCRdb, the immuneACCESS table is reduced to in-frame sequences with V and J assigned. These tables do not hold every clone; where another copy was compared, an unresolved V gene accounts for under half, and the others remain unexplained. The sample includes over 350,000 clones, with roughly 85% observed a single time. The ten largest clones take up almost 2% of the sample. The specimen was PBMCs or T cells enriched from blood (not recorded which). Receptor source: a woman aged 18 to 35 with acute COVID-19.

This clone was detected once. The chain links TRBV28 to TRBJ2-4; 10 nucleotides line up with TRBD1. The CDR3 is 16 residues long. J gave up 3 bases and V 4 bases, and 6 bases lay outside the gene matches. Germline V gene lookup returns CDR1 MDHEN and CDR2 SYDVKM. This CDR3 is CASSSYGTGDKNIQYF. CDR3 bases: TGTGCCAGCAGTTCATACGGGACAGGGGACAAAAACATTCAGTACTTC.

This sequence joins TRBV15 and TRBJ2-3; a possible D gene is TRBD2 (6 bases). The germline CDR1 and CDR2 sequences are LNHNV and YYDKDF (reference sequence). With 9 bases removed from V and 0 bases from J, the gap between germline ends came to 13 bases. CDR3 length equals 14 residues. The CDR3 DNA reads TGTGCCACTGCGGAGGGGCCGAGCACAGATACGCAGTATTTT. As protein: CATAEGPSTDTQYF. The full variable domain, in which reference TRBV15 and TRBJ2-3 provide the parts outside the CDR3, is DAMVIQNPRYQVTQFGKPVTLSCSQTLNHNVMYWYQQKSSQAPKLLFHYYDKDFNNEADTPDNFQSRRPNTSFCFLDIRSPGLGDTAMYLCATAEGPSTDTQYFGPGTRLTVL.

Here the CDR3 DNA reads TGTGCCAGCTCACCACCGAACGTAGCGGGGGGGGTTAGTGTCTACTTC. Encoded protein: CASSPPNVAGGVSVYF. The chain recombines TRBV18 with TRBJ2-4; 11 bases align to TRBD2. The trim removed 0 bases at V and 16 bases at J, leaving 14 bases unmatched. The CDR3 is made up of 16 amino acids. Germline V gene lookup returns CDR1 KGHSH and CDR2 LQKENI.

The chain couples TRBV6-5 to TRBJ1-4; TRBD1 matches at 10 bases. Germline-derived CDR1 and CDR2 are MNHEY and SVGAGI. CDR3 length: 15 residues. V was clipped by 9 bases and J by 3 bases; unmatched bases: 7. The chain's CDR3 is CASWDRGGPNEKLFF. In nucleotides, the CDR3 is TGTGCCAGTTGGGACAGGGGTGGGCCTAATGAAAAACTGTTTTTT.

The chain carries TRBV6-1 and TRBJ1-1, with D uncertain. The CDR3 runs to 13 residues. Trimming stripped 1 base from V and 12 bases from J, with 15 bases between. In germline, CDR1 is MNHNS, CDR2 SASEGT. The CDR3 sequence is CASSEERRSRSFF. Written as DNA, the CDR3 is TGTGCCAGCAGTGAAGAACGGAGGTCTAGGTCTTTCTTT.

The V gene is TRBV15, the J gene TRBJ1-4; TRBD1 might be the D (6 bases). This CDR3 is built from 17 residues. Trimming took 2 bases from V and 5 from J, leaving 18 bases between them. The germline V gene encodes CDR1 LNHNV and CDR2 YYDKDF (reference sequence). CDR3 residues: CATSRLQGTAINEKLFF. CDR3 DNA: TGTGCCACCAGCAGATTACAGGGTACCGCAATAAATGAAAAACTGTTTTTT. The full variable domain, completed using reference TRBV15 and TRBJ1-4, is DAMVIQNPRYQVTQFGKPVTLSCSQTLNHNVMYWYQQKSSQAPKLLFHYYDKDFNNEADTPDNFQSRRPNTSFCFLDIRSPGLGDTAMYLCATSRLQGTAINEKLFFGSGTQLSVL.

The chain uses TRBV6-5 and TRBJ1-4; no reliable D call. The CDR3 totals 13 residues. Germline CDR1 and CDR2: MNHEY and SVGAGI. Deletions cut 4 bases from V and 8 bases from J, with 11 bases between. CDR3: CASSFRPGEKLFF. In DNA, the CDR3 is TGTGCCAGCAGTTTCCGACCGGGGGAAAAACTGTTTTTT.

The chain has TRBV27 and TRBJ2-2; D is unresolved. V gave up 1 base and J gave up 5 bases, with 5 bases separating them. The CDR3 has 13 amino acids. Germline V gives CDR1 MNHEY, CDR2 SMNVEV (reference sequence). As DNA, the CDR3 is TGTGCCAGCAGTTTATGGGCAACCGGGGAGCTGTTTTTT. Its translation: CASSLWATGELFF.

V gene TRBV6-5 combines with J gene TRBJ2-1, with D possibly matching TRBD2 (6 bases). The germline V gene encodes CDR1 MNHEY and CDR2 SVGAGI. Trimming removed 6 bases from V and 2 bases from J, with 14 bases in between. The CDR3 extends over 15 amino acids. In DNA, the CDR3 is TGTGCCAGCAGCCTGGGGGGTGCCCCCTACAATGAGCAGTTCTTC. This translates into CASSLGGAPYNEQFF.

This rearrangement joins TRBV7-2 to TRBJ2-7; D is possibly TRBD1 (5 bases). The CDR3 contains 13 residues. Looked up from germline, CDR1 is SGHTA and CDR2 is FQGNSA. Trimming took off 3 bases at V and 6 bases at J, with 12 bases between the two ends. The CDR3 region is CASSFVARGEQYF. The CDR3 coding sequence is TGTGCCAGCAGCTTTGTCGCAAGGGGCGAGCAGTACTTC.

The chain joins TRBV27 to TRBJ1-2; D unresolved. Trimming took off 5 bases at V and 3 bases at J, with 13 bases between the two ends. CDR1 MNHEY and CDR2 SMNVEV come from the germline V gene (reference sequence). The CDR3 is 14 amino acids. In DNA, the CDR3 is TGTGCCAGCAGTCGTTTTAGTGGTGACTATGGCTACACCTTC. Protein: CASSRFSGDYGYTF.

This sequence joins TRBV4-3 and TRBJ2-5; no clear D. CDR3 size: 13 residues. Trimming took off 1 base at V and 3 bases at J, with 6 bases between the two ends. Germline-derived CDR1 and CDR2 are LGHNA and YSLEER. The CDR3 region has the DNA TGCGCCAGCAGCCAAGGGCAAGAAGAGACCCAGTACTTC. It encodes CASSQGQEETQYF.

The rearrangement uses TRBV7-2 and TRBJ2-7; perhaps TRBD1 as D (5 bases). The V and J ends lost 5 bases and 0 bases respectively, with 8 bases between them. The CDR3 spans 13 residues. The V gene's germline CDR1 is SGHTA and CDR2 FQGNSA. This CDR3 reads CASSRGVSYEQYF. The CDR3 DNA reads TGTGCCAGCAGCAGGGGTGTCTCCTACGAGCAGTACTTC.

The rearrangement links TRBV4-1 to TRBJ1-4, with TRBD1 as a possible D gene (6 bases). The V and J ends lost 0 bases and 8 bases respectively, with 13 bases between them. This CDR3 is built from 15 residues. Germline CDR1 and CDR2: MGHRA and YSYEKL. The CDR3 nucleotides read TGCGCCAGCAGCCAAGAAGGACAGCCGGGGGAAAAACTGTTTTTT. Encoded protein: CASSQEGQPGEKLFF.

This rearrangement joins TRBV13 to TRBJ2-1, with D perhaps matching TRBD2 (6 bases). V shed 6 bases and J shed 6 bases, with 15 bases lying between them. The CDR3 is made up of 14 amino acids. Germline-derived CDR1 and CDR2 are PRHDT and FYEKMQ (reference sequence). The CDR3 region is CASRPWGSGNEQFF. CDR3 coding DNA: TGTGCCAGCAGGCCCTGGGGTAGCGGCAATGAGCAGTTCTTC.

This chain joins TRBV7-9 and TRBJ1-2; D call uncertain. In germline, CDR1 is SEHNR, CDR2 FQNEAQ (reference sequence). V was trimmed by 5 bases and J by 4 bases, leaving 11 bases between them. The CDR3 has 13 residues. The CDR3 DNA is TGTGCCAGCAGCCCAGAGGTATTCTATGGCTACACCTTC. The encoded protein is CASSPEVFYGYTF.

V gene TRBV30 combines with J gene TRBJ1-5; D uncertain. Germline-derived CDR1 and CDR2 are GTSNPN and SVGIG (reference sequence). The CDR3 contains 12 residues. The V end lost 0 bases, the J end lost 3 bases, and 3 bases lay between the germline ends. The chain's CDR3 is CAWSVSNQPQHF. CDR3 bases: TGTGCCTGGAGTGTCTCCAATCAGCCCCAGCATTTT.

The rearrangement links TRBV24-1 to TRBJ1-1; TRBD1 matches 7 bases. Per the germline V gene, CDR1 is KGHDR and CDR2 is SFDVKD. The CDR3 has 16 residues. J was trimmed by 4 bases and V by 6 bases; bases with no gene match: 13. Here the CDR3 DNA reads TGTGCCACCAGTAAACCGACAGGGAGGTTGGGCACTGAAGCTTTCTTT. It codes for CATSKPTGRLGTEAFF.

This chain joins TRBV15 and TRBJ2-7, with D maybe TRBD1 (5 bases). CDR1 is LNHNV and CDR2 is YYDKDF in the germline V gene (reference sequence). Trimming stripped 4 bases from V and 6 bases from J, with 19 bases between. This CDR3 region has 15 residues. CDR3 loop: CATSKMGRVNSEQYF. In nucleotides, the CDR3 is TGTGCCACCAGCAAAATGGGCAGGGTGAACTCCGAGCAGTACTTC.

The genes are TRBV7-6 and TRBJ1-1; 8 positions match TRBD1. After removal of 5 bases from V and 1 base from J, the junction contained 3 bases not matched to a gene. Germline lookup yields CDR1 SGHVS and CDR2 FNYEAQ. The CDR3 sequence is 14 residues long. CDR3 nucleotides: TGTGCCAGCAGCCGGGACAGGAAGAACACTGAAGCTTTCTTT. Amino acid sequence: CASSRDRKNTEAFF.

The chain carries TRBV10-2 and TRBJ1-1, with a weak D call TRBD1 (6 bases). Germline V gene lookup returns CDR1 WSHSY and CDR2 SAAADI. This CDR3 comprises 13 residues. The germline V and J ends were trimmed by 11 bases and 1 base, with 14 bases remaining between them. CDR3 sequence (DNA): TGCGCCTCCAGCAGGGGCAGGAACACTGAAGCTTTCTTT. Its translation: CASSRGRNTEAFF.

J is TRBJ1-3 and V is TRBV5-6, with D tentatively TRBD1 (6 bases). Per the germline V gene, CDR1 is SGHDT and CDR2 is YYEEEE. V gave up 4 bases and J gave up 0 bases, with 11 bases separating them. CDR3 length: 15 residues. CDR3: CASSADSFSGNTIYF. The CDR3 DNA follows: TGTGCCAGCAGCGCGGACAGCTTCTCTGGAAACACCATATATTTT.

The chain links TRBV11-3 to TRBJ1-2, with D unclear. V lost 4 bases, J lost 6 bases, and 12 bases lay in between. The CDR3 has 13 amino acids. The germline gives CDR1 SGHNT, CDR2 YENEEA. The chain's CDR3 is CASSSRGYDGYTF. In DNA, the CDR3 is TGTGCCAGCAGCTCGCGGGGATACGATGGCTACACCTTC.

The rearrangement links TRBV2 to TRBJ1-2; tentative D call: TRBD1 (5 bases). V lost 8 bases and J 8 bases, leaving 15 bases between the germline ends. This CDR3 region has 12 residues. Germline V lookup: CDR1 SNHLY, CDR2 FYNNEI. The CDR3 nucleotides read TGTGCCAGCGAGAGGGGAGGTAACGGCTACACCTTC. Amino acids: CASERGGNGYTF.

In nucleotides, the CDR3 is TGTGCCAGCAGCCTGACTAGCGGGACTTACGAGCAGTACTTC. Protein sequence: CASSLTSGTYEQYF. The V call is TRBV28, the J call TRBJ2-7, with TRBD2 identical over 11 bases. The CDR3 is made up of 14 amino acids. Germline CDR1 MDHEN, CDR2 SYDVKM. The V and J ends lost 6 bases and 4 bases, in that order; junction bases with no gene match: 5. Full variable domain (outside the CDR3, taken from reference TRBV28 and TRBJ2-7): DVKVTQSSRYLVKRTGEKVFLECVQDMDHENMFWYRQDPGLGLRLIYFSYDVKMKEKGDIPEGYSVSREKKERFSLILESASTNQTSMYLCASSLTSGTYEQYFGPGTRLTVT.

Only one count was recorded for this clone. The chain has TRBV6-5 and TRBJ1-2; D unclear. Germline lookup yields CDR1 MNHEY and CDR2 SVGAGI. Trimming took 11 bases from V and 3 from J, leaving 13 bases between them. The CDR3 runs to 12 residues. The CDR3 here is CAALGPDYGYTF. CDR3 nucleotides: TGTGCCGCCCTAGGCCCGGACTATGGCTACACCTTC.

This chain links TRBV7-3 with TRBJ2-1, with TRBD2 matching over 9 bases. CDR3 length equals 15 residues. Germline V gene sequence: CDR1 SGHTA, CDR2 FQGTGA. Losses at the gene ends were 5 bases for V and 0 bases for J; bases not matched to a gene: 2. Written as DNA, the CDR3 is TGTGCCAGCAGCCCTAGCGGGGCCTCCTACAATGAGCAGTTCTTC. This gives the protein CASSPSGASYNEQFF.